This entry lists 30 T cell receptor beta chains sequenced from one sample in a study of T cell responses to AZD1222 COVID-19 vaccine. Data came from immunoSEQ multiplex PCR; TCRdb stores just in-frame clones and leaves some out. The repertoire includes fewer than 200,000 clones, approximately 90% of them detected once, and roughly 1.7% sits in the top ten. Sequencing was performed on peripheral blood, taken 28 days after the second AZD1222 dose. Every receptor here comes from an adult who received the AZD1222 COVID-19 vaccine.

CDR3: CASSLDPQPGSYNSPLHF. The DNA of the CDR3 is TGCGCCAGCAGCTTGGACCCTCAACCGGGGTCCTATAATTCACCCCTCCACTTT. The chain recombines TRBV5-1 with TRBJ1-6, with D unclear. This CDR3 has 18 residues. Germline lookup yields CDR1 SGHRS and CDR2 YFSETQ. V lost 0 bases to trimming and J lost 1 base, with 14 bases between them.

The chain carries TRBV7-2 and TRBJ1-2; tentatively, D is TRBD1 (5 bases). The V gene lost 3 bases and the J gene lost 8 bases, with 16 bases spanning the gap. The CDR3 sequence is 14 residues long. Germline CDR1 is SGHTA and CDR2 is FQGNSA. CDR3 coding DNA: TGTGCCAGCAGCTTGACAGACCTCCATGGCGGCTACACCTTC. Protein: CASSLTDLHGGYTF.

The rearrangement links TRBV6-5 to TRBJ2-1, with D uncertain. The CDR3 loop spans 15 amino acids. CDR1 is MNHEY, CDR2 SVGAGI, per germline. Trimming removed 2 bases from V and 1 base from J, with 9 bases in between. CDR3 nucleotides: TGTGCCAGCAGTTACGGTTCGGGTTCCTACAATGAGCAGTTCTTC. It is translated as CASSYGSGSYNEQFF.

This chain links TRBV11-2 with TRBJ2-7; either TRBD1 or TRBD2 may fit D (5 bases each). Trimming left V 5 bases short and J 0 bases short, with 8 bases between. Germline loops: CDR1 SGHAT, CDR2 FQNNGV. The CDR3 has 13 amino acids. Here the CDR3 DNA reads TGTGCCAGCAGCCCCGGGACCTCCTACGAGCAGTACTTC. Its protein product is CASSPGTSYEQYF.

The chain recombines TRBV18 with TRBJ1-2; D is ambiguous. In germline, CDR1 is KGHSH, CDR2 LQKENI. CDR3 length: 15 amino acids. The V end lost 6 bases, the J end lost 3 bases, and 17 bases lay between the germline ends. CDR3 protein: CASSRTPGGDYGYTF. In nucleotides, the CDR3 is TGTGCCAGCTCGCGGACCCCCGGAGGCGACTATGGCTACACCTTC.

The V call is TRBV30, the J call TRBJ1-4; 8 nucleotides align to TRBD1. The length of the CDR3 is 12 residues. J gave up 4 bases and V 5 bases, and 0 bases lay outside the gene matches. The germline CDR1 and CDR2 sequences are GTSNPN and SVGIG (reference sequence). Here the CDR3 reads CAWDRGNEKLFF. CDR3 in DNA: TGTGCCTGGGACAGGGGTAATGAAAAACTGTTTTTT.

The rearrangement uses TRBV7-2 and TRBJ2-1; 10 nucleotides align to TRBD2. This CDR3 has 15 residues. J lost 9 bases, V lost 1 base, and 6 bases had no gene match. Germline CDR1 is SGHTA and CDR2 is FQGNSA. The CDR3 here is CASSLERGGHGEQFF. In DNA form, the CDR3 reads TGTGCCAGCAGCTTAGAGCGGGGGGGCCATGGTGAGCAGTTCTTC.

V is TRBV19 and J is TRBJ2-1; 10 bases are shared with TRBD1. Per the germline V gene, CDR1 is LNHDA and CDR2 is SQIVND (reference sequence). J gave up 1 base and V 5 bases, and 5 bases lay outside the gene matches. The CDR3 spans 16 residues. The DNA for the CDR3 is TGTGCCAGTAGTCAGAGACAGGGGGCATCCTACAATGAGCAGTTCTTC. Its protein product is CASSQRQGASYNEQFF.

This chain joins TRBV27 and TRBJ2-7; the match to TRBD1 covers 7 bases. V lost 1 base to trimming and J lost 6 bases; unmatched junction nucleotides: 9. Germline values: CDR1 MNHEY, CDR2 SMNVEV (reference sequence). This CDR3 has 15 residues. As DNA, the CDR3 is TGTGCCAGCAGTTTATTCAAGGGGGCGATGGGCGAGCAGTACTTC. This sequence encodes CASSLFKGAMGEQYF.

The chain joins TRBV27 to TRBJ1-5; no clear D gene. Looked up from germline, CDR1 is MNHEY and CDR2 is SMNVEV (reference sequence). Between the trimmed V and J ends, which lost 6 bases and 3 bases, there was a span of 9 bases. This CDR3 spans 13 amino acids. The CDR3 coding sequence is TGTGCCAGCAGGGCCCAGCCCAATCAGCCCCAGCATTTT. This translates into CASRAQPNQPQHF.

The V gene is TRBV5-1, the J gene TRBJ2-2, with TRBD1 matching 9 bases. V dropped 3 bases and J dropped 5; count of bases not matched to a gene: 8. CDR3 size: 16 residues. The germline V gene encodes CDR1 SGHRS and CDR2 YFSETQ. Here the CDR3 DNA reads TGCGCCAGCAGCTCACAGGGGGCTCTCAGGACCGGGGAGCTGTTTTTT. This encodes CASSSQGALRTGELFF.

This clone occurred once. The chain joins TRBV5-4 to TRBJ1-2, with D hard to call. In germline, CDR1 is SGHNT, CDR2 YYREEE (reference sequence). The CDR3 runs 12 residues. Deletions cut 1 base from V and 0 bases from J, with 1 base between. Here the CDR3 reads CASSLSNYGYTF. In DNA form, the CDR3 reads TGTGCCAGCAGCTTGTCTAACTATGGCTACACCTTC.

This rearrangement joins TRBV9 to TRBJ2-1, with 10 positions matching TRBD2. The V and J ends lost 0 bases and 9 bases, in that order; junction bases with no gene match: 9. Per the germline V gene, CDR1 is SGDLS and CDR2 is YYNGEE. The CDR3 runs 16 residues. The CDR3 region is CASSVATSGAWGEQFF. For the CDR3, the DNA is TGTGCCAGCAGCGTAGCTACTAGCGGGGCCTGGGGTGAGCAGTTCTTC.

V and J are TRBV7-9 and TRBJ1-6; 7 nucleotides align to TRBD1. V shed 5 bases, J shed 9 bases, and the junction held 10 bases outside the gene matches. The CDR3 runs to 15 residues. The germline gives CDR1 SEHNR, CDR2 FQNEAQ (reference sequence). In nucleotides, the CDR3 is TGTGCCAGCAGCCCCAGAGGGGGACAGTCTTCACCCCTCCACTTT. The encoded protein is CASSPRGGQSSPLHF.

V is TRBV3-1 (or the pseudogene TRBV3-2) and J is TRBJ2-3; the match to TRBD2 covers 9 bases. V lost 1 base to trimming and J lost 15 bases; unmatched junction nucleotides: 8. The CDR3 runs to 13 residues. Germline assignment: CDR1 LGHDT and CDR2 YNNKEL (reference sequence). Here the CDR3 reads CASSQGSAGGCYF. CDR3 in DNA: TGTGCCAGCAGCCAAGGCTCAGCGGGGGGTTGTTATTTT.

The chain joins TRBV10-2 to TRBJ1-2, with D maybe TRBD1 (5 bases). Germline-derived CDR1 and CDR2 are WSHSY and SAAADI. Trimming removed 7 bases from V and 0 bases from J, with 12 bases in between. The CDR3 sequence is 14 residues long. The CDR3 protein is CASNGDGANYGYTF. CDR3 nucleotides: TGCGCCAGCAACGGGGACGGAGCTAACTATGGCTACACCTTC.

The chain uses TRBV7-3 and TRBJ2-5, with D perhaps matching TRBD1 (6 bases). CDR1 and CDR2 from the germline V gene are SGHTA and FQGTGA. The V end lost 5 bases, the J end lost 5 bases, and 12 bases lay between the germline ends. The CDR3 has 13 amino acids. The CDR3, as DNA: TGTGCCAGCAGCCTAGGTCAGGGGGAGACCCAGTACTTC. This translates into CASSLGQGETQYF.

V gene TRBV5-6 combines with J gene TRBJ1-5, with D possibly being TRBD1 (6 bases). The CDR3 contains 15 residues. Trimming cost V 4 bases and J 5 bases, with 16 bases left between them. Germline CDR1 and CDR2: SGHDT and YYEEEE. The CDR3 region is CASSEQGVGDQPQHF. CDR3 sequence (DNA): TGTGCCAGCAGCGAACAGGGAGTTGGCGATCAGCCCCAGCATTTT. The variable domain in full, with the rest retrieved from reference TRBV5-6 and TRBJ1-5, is DAGVTQSPTHLIKTRGQQVTLRCSPKSGHDTVSWYQQALGQGPQFIFQYYEEEERQRGNFPDRFSGHQFPNYSSELNVNALLLGDSALYLCASSEQGVGDQPQHFGDGTRLSIL.

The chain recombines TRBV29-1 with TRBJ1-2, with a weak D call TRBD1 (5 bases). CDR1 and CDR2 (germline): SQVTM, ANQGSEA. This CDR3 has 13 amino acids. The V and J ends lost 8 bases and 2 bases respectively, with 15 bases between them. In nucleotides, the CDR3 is TGCAGCACCAGACAGCTTTCAAACTATGGCTACACCTTC. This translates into CSTRQLSNYGYTF.

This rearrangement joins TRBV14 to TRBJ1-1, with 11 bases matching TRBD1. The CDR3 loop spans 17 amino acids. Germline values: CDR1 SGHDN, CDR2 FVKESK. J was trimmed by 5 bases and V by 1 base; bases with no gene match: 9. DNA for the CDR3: TGTGCCAGCAGCCAAGGGGTTAGGGGACAGGGGGAGACTGAAGCTTTCTTT. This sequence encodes CASSQGVRGQGETEAFF.

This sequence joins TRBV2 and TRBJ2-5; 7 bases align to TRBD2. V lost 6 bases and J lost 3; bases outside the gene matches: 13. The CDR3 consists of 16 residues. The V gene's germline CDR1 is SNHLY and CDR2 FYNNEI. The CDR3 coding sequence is TGTGCCAGCAGCCGCGGGAGAAACGATGTGAAAGAGACCCAGTACTTC. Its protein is CASSRGRNDVKETQYF.

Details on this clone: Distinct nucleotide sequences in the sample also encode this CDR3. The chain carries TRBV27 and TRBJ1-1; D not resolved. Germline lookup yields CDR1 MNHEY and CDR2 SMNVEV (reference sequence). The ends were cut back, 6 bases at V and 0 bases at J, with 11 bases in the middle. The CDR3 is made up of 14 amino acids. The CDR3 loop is CASSLLGLNTEAFF. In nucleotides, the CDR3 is TGTGCCAGCAGCCTTCTTGGTTTGAACACTGAAGCTTTCTTT.

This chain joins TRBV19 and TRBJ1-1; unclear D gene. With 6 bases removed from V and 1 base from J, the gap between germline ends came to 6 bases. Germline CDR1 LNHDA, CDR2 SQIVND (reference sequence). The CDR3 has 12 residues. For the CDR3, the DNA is TGTGCCAGTAGATGGGGGAACACTGAAGCTTTCTTT. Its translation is CASRWGNTEAFF.

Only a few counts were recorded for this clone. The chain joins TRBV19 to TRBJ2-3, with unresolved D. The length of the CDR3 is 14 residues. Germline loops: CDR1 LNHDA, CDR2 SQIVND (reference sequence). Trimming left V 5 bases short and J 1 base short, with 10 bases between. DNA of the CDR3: TGTGCCAGTAGTCGTCAGTCCCGCACAGATACGCAGTATTTT. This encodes CASSRQSRTDTQYF.

CDR3 in DNA: TGTGCCAGCAGTCGGGGGCTAGGCTATGGCTACACCTTC. Translated: CASSRGLGYGYTF. The gene calls are TRBV12-3 or TRBV12-4 and TRBJ1-2, with D tentatively TRBD1 (6 bases). V was trimmed by 5 bases and J by 4 bases, leaving 11 bases between them. The CDR3 has 13 residues.

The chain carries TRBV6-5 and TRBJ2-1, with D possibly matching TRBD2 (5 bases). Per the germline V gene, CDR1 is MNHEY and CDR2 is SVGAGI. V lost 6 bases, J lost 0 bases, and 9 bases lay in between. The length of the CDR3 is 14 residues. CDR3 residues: CASRKDYSYNEQFF. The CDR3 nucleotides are TGTGCCAGCAGAAAAGACTACTCCTACAATGAGCAGTTCTTC.

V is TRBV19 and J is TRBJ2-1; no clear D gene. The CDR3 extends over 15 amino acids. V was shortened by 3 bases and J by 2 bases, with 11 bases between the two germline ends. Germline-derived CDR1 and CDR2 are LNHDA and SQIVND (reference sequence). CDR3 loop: CASSIVWGPYNEQFF. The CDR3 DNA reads TGTGCCAGTAGTATCGTCTGGGGTCCCTACAATGAGCAGTTCTTC.

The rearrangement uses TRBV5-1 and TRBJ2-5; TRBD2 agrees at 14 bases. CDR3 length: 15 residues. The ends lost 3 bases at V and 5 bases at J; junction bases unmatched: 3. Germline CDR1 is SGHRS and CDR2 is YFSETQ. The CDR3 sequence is CASSWTSGGLETQYF. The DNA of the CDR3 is TGCGCCAGCAGCTGGACTAGCGGGGGGTTGGAGACCCAGTACTTC.

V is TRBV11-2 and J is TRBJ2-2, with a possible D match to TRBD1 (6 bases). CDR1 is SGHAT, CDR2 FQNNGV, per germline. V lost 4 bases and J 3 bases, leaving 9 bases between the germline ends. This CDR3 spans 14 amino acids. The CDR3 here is CASSSGQYTGELFF. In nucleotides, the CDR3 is TGTGCCAGCAGCTCCGGACAGTACACCGGGGAGCTGTTTTTT. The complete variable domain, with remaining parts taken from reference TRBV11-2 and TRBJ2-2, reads EAGVAQSPRYKIIEKRQSVAFWCNPISGHATLYWYQQILGQGPKLLIQFQNNGVVDDSQLPKDRFSAERLKGVDSTLKIQPAKLEDSAVYLCASSSGQYTGELFFGEGSRLTVL.

The CDR3 is CASRVALSTDTQYF. The CDR3 bases are TGTGCCAGCAGGGTAGCGCTTAGCACAGATACGCAGTATTTT. V gene TRBV11-2 combines with J gene TRBJ2-3; possible D gene TRBD2, 5 bases. The CDR3 totals 14 residues. The germline V and J ends were trimmed by 6 bases and 0 bases, with 10 bases remaining between them. The V gene's germline CDR1 is SGHAT and CDR2 FQNNGV.